The rows below give T cell receptor beta chains drawn from one sample of a study of T-cell memory formation after mild COVID-19. Via MiXCR, TCRdb re-called the 5' RACE reads, giving one row per CDR3 protein. There are just under 350,000 distinct CDR3 sequences in the sample; roughly 13% occur only once, and about 22% lies in the top ten. Sequencing was performed on PBMCs or a T cell subset sorted from them (not recorded which). The receptors come from a man in his late teens or twenties who had mild COVID-19 (a few samples of this study predate the infection). Cell type and time point are not known. Each CDR3 is given with its conserved first and last residue. The D gene is left open where the match is weak. Clone size is stated in some rows and not others, as once, few, many or a class when expanded.

TRBJ1-1	-	TRBV5-4	few	TGTGCCAGCAGCCCTCACCGGACCCTAGAGGCTTTCTTT	CASSPHRTLEAFF
TRBJ2-2	-	TRBV10-3	-	TGTGCCACCAAGGGGGGCGGGGGACTCACCGGGGAGCTGTTTTTT	CATKGGGGLTGELFF
TRBJ1-5	-	TRBV12-3/TRBV12-4	few	TGTGCCAGCAGTCGGACAGCTAACAATCAGCCCCAGCATTTT	CASSRTANNQPQHF
TRBJ2-2	-	TRBV5-1	few	TGCGCCAGCAGCTTGGAACTCCACGGTGGGACCGGGGAGCTGTTTTTT	CASSLELHGGTGELFF
TRBJ1-2	-	TRBV6-2/TRBV6-3	-	TGTGCCAGCAGTTACTCGACAAGGGACTACACCTTC	CASSYSTRDYTF
TRBJ2-5	-	TRBV4-2	-	TGTGCCAGCAGCCAAGCGTGGACTATTGGGACAAGAGGAGAGACCCAGTACTTC	CASSQAWTIGTRGETQYF
TRBJ2-1	-	TRBV4-3	-	TGCGCCAGCAGCCTCCCAGGGTCCAGCTCCTACAATGAGCAGTTCTTC	CASSLPGSSSYNEQFF
TRBJ2-7	-	TRBV6-1	-	TGTGCCAGCAGTGAAGCACTGGTTTACGAGCAGTACTTC	CASSEALVYEQYF
TRBJ2-1	-	TRBV7-8	-	TGTGCCAGCAGCTTAGGGGGGTATGGTGAGCAGTTCTTC	CASSLGGYGEQFF
TRBJ1-2	-	TRBV12-3/TRBV12-4	-	TGTGCCAGCAGTCCTGCCTATGGCTACACCTTC	CASSPAYGYTF
TRBJ2-3	-	TRBV7-2	few	TGTGCCAGCAGCCCCTCCTGGAACACAGATACGCAGTATTTT	CASSPSWNTDTQYF
TRBJ2-4	TRBD1	TRBV6-5	few	TGTGCCAGCAGGGAACCGGGACAGGGTTACGAAACAGCCAAAAACATTCAGTACTTC	CASREPGQGYETAKNIQYF
TRBJ2-1	-	TRBV7-7	few	TGTGCTAGCAGCTTAGGGAGAGAAACCGGGGAGCAGTTCTTC	CASSLGRETGEQFF
TRBJ2-5	-	TRBV10-3	-	TGTGCCATCAGTGATCCAATCTCAGAGACCCAGTACTTC	CAISDPISETQYF
TRBJ1-4	-	TRBV29-1	few	TGCAGCGTTGGAGGGGTAGCTAATGAAAAACTGTTTTTT	CSVGGVANEKLFF
TRBJ1-2	-	TRBV4-3	-	TGCGCCAGCAGCCAAGAACCCTCCAGGGGCGGCTACACCTTC	CASSQEPSRGGYTF
TRBJ2-1	-	TRBV9	few	TGTGCCAGCAGCGTAGGGACCAGCAATGAGCAGTTCTTC	CASSVGTSNEQFF
TRBJ2-7	-	TRBV4-1	many	TGCGCCAGCAGCCAAGGAGGGGTGTGGGCAGGGGCCGCTTCCTACGAGCAGTACTTC	CASSQGGVWAGAASYEQYF
TRBJ2-7	TRBD2	TRBV20-1	few	TGCAGTGCTAGTAGGTCTAGCGGGGGGTACGAGCAGTACTTC	CSASRSSGGYEQYF
TRBJ1-1	-	TRBV29-1	many	TGCAGCGTTGAGTGGGGCAGGGGAGGTTGGACTGAAGCTTTCTTT	CSVEWGRGGWTEAFF